The 23 T cell receptor beta chains reported below all come from one sample, sequenced in a study of cytomegalovirus exposure and HLA in healthy donors. PCR employed 60 Vbeta and 13 Jbeta primers. Sequenced by immunoSEQ multiplex PCR; TCRdb stores in-frame clones only, minus some. This sample has roughly 130,000 clones, with 80% found just once. The sample consisted of PBMCs. The receptors shown here come from a man aged 25-45 years in good health and CMV-seronegative.

CDR3 bases: TGTGCCTGGAATGGACAGTCCACCGGGGAGCTGTTTTTT. Its translation: CAWNGQSTGELFF. The rearrangement uses TRBV30 and TRBJ2-2; TRBD1 is a possible D gene (6 bases). With 4 bases removed from V and 4 bases from J, the gap between germline ends came to 10 bases. CDR3 length: 13 amino acids. Germline V gene sequence: CDR1 GTSNPN, CDR2 SVGIG (reference sequence).

This chain links TRBV25-1 with TRBJ1-2; no definite D call. V was clipped by 1 base and J by 6 bases, with 12 bases between them. CDR1 and CDR2 (germline): MGHDK, SYGVNS. CDR3 length: 14 residues. This CDR3 reads CASSEFEEGHGYTF. DNA for the CDR3: TGTGCCAGCAGTGAATTCGAGGAGGGCCATGGCTACACCTTC.

This sequence joins TRBV4-2 and TRBJ1-5; 7 bases align to TRBD1. This CDR3 comprises 15 residues. Germline V gene lookup returns CDR1 LGHNA and CDR2 YNFKEQ. V gave up 0 bases and J gave up 3 bases; unmatched junction bases: 2. CDR3 in amino acids: CASSQDGTVNQPQHF. The CDR3 DNA sequence: TGTGCCAGCAGCCAAGACGGGACAGTCAATCAGCCCCAGCATTTT.

V usage is TRBV19 and J usage is TRBJ1-1; 10 nucleotides match TRBD1. Germline CDR1 LNHDA, CDR2 SQIVND (reference sequence). J lost 4 bases, V lost 6 bases, and 11 bases had no gene match. The CDR3 totals 16 residues. The CDR3 region has the DNA TGTGCCAGTAGGGACGGGACAGGGGATTTTGGCACTGAAGCTTTCTTT. Protein product: CASRDGTGDFGTEAFF.

The J gene is TRBJ2-1, the V gene TRBV10-1, with 9 bases aligning to TRBD2. The length of the CDR3 is 17 residues. CDR1 is WNHNN, CDR2 SYGVQD, per germline (reference sequence). The V segment lost 1 base and the J segment 0 bases; nucleotides outside the gene matches: 4. The CDR3 bases are TGCGCCAGCAGTGAGTGGGTTAGCGGGAGCTCCTACAATGAGCAGTTCTTC. Protein product: CASSEWVSGSSYNEQFF.

The rearrangement links TRBV5-4 to TRBJ2-1; perhaps TRBD2 as D (6 bases). This CDR3 has 14 amino acids. The germline CDR1 and CDR2 sequences are SGHNT and YYREEE (reference sequence). With 4 bases removed from V and 7 bases from J, the gap between germline ends came to 15 bases. CDR3 protein: CASSPGLFQNEQFF. The CDR3 DNA reads as TGTGCCAGCAGCCCGGGACTTTTTCAAAATGAGCAGTTCTTC.

The chain couples TRBV4-1 to TRBJ2-7; 7 nucleotides agree with TRBD1. This CDR3 is built from 17 residues. J gave up 4 bases and V 1 base, and 13 bases lay outside the gene matches. The germline V gene encodes CDR1 MGHRA and CDR2 YSYEKL. CDR3 in amino acids: CASSQGLSAGGMYEQYF. CDR3 DNA: TGCGCCAGCAGCCAAGGGTTATCGGCAGGGGGTATGTACGAGCAGTACTTC.

The rearrangement links TRBV7-6 to TRBJ2-1; maybe TRBD1 (5 bases). Germline loops: CDR1 SGHVS, CDR2 FNYEAQ. The V end lost 4 bases, the J end lost 10 bases, and 17 bases lay between the germline ends. This CDR3 has 14 amino acids. The CDR3 is CASSSRTRATEQFF. DNA for the CDR3: TGTGCCAGCAGCTCCAGGACACGGGCCACGGAGCAGTTCTTC.

This clone was recorded once. This chain connects TRBV4-3 to TRBJ2-3, with TRBD2 matching 11 bases. V was pared by 4 bases and J by 4 bases, with 10 bases of the junction left unmatched. CDR1 and CDR2 (germline): LGHNA, YSLEER. The CDR3 spans 17 residues. CDR3 nucleotide sequence: TGCGCCAGCAGCCTCAATAGCGGGAGGGCCGAGTCAGATACGCAGTATTTT. Residues: CASSLNSGRAESDTQYF.

J is TRBJ1-2 and V is TRBV29-1; D possibly corresponds to TRBD1 (6 bases). CDR1 and CDR2 from the germline V gene are SQVTM and ANQGSEA. The CDR3 totals 14 residues. The germline V and J ends were trimmed by 2 bases and 4 bases, with 14 bases remaining between them. CDR3 region: CSVENRVYGYGYTF. The CDR3 region has the DNA TGCAGCGTTGAAAACAGGGTTTATGGCTATGGCTACACCTTC.

This clone was detected only a few times. The chain carries TRBV23-1 and TRBJ1-1; D might be TRBD1 (6 bases). TRBV23-1 is labeled an ORF, and its function is uncertain. V was pared by 3 bases and J by 4 bases, with 12 bases between. This CDR3 is built from 14 residues. CDR3 loop: CASSHYGQLTEAFF. Written as DNA, the CDR3 is TGCGCCAGCAGTCATTACGGACAGCTCACTGAAGCTTTCTTT.

This chain uses TRBV4-1 with TRBJ1-3; 10 positions agree with TRBD1. The V and J ends lost 1 base and 4 bases, in that order; junction bases with no gene match: 7. The CDR3 has 17 residues. Germline CDR1 MGHRA, CDR2 YSYEKL. As DNA, the CDR3 is TGCGCCAGCAGCCAAGGCCGGGGACAGGGGAACGGAAACACCATATATTTT. Protein sequence: CASSQGRGQGNGNTIYF.

The rearrangement links TRBV27 to TRBJ2-3; 7 bases agree with TRBD1. CDR1 and CDR2 (germline): MNHEY, SMNVEV (reference sequence). V was clipped by 6 bases and J by 2 bases; unmatched bases: 5. The CDR3 is 14 amino acids. CDR3 region: CASRGTAYTDTQYF. Written as DNA, the CDR3 is TGTGCCAGCAGGGGGACAGCTTACACAGATACGCAGTATTTT.

The CDR3 DNA sequence: TGTGCCAGCAGTTTTAGTTTGGGGAGCTCAGGCGGTGAAGCTTTCTTT. This encodes CASSFSLGSSGGEAFF. V is TRBV28 and J is TRBJ1-1; D is ambiguous. Germline CDR1 reads MDHEN; CDR2 reads SYDVKM. The CDR3 runs to 16 residues. With 3 bases removed from V and 7 bases from J, the gap between germline ends came to 21 bases.

The chain uses TRBV7-2 and TRBJ1-2; D unresolved. Trimming stripped 2 bases from V and 4 bases from J, with 14 bases between. The CDR3 contains 15 residues. Germline V gene lookup returns CDR1 SGHTA and CDR2 FQGNSA. The CDR3 nucleotides are TGTGCCAGCAGCTTATGGAGGGCCGAGAGCTATGGCTACACCTTC. Amino acid sequence: CASSLWRAESYGYTF.

The genes are TRBV4-1 and TRBJ2-7, with TRBD2 matching over 10 bases. After removal of 1 base from V and 3 bases from J, the junction contained 12 bases not matched to a gene. This CDR3 has 18 residues. The germline CDR1 and CDR2 sequences are MGHRA and YSYEKL. CDR3 loop: CASSQVMQREGPGYEQYF. In DNA form, the CDR3 reads TGCGCCAGCAGCCAAGTCATGCAGCGGGAGGGCCCAGGCTACGAGCAGTACTTC.

This chain uses TRBV5-1 with TRBJ2-7; 8 bases are shared with TRBD1. With V trimmed by 3 bases and J by 4 bases, 9 bases remained unmatched. Germline CDR1 is SGHRS and CDR2 is YFSETQ. The CDR3 consists of 15 residues. The CDR3 sequence is CASSSDTGQAYEQYF. CDR3 in DNA: TGCGCCAGCAGCTCGGATACGGGACAGGCGTACGAGCAGTACTTC.

This clone was observed once. The rearrangement links TRBV5-1 to TRBJ2-3, with D unresolved. V was trimmed by 0 bases and J by 0 bases, leaving 5 bases between them. The germline V gene has CDR1 SGHRS and CDR2 YFSETQ. There are 14 residues in the CDR3. CDR3 coding DNA: TGCGCCAGCAGCTTGGGAGCAAGCACAGATACGCAGTATTTT. Amino acid sequence: CASSLGASTDTQYF.

This rearrangement joins TRBV7-9 to TRBJ1-2; D is undetermined. Trimming took off 2 bases at V and 3 bases at J, with 13 bases between the two ends. Germline CDR1 SEHNR, CDR2 FQNEAQ (reference sequence). This CDR3 has 15 residues. Written as DNA, the CDR3 is TGTGCCAGCAGCTTATGGGCGCCTGTAGACTATGGCTACACCTTC. This encodes CASSLWAPVDYGYTF.

The rearrangement joins TRBV20-1 to TRBJ2-5; D uncertain. The germline V and J ends were trimmed by 4 bases and 3 bases, with 6 bases remaining between them. Germline V CDR1 and CDR2: DFQATT, SNEGSKA (reference sequence). The length of the CDR3 is 11 residues. The CDR3 is CSAMPEETQYF. CDR3 sequence (DNA): TGCAGTGCTATGCCAGAAGAGACCCAGTACTTC.

This clone was detected only once. This chain links TRBV7-9 with TRBJ1-4, with a weak D call TRBD1 (6 bases). V lost 2 bases, J lost 4 bases, and 8 bases lay in between. The CDR3 runs to 14 residues. Germline CDR1 SEHNR, CDR2 FQNEAQ (reference sequence). The CDR3 coding sequence is TGTGCCAGCAGCTTAAGACAGGATAATGAAAAACTGTTTTTT. It specifies CASSLRQDNEKLFF.

This clone has just one count. The CDR3 sequence: CAWNLPSTDTQYF. In DNA, the CDR3 is TGTGCCTGGAACTTACCTAGCACAGATACGCAGTATTTT. V is TRBV30 and J is TRBJ2-3; D not certain. Per the germline V gene, CDR1 is GTSNPN and CDR2 is SVGIG (reference sequence). This CDR3 is built from 13 residues. Trimming cost V 4 bases and J 0 bases, with 8 bases left between them.

The V gene is TRBV10-3, the J gene TRBJ1-3; D call uncertain. The CDR3 runs 15 residues. Germline CDR1 ENHRY, CDR2 SYGVKD. Trimming shortened V by 5 bases and J by 0 bases, and 11 bases separated the two germline ends. CDR3 region: CAISIREPSGNTIYF. The CDR3 DNA reads as TGTGCCATCAGTATAAGGGAGCCCTCTGGAAACACCATATATTTT.